This T cell receptor beta chain emerged from a study of T cell responses to AZD1222 COVID-19 vaccine. Study outcomes and limitations: Following two doses of AZD1222, Spike-specific TCR breadth and depth rose. Spike-spanning, vaccine-associated CD4 TCRs were dominant at 160-218 and 743-854.

A remark on this clone: Its specificity is unknown.

Data came from immunoSEQ multiplex PCR; TCRdb stores just in-frame clones and leaves some out. Here the sample spans tens of thousands of clones, 85% to 90% being singletons. J was trimmed by 5 bases and V by 3 bases; bases with no gene match: 14. The CDR3 loop spans 18 amino acids. Looked up from germline, CDR1 is SGHNT and CDR2 is YYREEE (reference sequence). The sequence was obtained from an adult who received the AZD1222 COVID-19 vaccine. This specimen was peripheral blood, taken 28 days after the second AZD1222 dose. The chain carries TRBV5-4 and TRBJ2-5; 12 positions agree with TRBD2. CDR3 in amino acids: CASSSGLAGSSSAETQYF. Here the CDR3 DNA reads TGTGCCAGCAGCTCCGGACTAGCGGGGAGTAGTAGTGCGGAGACCCAGTACTTC.